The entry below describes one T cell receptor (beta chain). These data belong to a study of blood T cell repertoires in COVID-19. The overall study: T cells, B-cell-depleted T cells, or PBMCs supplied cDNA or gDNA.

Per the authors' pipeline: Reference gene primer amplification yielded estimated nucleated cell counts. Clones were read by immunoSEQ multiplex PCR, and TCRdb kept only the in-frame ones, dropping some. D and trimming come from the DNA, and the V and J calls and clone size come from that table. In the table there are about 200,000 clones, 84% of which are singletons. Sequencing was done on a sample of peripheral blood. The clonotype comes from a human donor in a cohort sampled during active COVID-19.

CDR3 coding DNA: TGTGCCAGCAGCCCAATTCTGGGACAGTTTCTCCGGGGGGCTTTCTTT. This gives the protein CASSPILGQFLRGAFF. The rearrangement links TRBV3-1 (or the pseudogene TRBV3-2) to TRBJ1-1; 7 bases map to TRBD1. The trim removed 4 bases at V and 11 bases at J, leaving 19 bases unmatched. The CDR3 spans 16 residues. Germline V lookup: CDR1 LGHDT, CDR2 YNNKEL (reference sequence).